This T cell receptor beta chain was captured in a study of blood T cell repertoires in COVID-19. Study-wide background: Specimens from acute and convalescent COVID-19 originated in the United States, Italy and Spain. PBMCs, B-cell-depleted T cells, or T cells provided the cDNA or gDNA that made up the material.

CDR3 length equals 12 residues. V dropped 6 bases and J dropped 4 bases, with 10 bases sitting between them. CDR1 and CDR2 (germline): MDHEN, SYDVKM. Source study methods: The authors estimated nucleated cell counts from reference gene primer amplification. Libraries were prepared by immunoSEQ multiplex PCR; TCRdb keeps only in-frame clonotypes and omits some of them. From that table come the V and J calls and clone size; the DNA was used to work out D and trimming. Of 200,000 to 300,000 clones in the sample, more than 75% were seen once. The rearrangement links TRBV28 to TRBJ2-7; D is possibly TRBD1 (5 bases). The source material was peripheral blood. This TCR was recovered from a woman between 45 and 65 years old with acute or convalescent COVID-19. CDR3 sequence: CASRRQPYEQYF. The CDR3 bases are TGTGCCAGCAGACGACAGCCATACGAGCAGTACTTC.